This T cell receptor beta chain was sequenced in a study of T-cell memory formation after mild COVID-19. At the level of the study: TCR clusters were mostly confined to one donor each.

This clonotype was seen a few times. Antigen: not known. Study-level points and caveats: Pre-infection memory already had some responding clones, implying cross-reactive memory joined. Contracting CD4+ clones sat mainly in CM and EM; CD8+ in EMRA.

From the 5' RACE reads, TCRdb called clonotypes with MiXCR, one entry per CDR3 protein. The table has roughly 240,000 distinct CDR3 sequences, 15% seen once. The V end was cut by 0 bases, the J end by 8 bases, with 13 bases between. Per the germline V gene, CDR1 is MNHEY and CDR2 is SVGAGI. The CDR3 totals 14 residues. The sequenced sample consisted of PBMCs or a T cell subset sorted from them (not recorded which). The chain joins TRBV6-5 to TRBJ2-5; D not certain. This sequence originates from an adult woman who had mild COVID-19 (a few samples of this study predate the infection). Cell type and time point are not known. This chain's CDR3 is CASSYSGPTNTQYF. As DNA, the CDR3 is TGTGCCAGCAGTTACTCGGGCCCCACTAACACCCAGTACTTC.